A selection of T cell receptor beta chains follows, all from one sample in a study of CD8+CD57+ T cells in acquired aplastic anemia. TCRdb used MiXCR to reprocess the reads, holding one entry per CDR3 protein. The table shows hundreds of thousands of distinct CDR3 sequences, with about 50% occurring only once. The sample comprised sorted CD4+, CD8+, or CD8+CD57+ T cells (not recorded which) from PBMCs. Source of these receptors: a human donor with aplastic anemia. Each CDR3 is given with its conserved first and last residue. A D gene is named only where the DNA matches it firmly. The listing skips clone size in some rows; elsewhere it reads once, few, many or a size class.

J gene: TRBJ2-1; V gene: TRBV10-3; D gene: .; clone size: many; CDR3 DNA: TGTGCCATCAGTGAGTCCGGACAGTACAATGAGCAGTTCTTC; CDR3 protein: CAISESGQYNEQFF
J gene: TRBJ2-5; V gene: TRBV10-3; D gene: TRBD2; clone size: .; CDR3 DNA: TGTGCCATCAGTGGGGGACTAGCGGGGGGGACGGAGACCCAGTACTTC; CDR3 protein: CAISGGLAGGTETQYF
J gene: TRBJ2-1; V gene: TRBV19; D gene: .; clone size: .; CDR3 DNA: TGTGCCAGTAGTATCTCGACTAGTACCAATGAGCAGTTCTTC; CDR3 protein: CASSISTSTNEQFF
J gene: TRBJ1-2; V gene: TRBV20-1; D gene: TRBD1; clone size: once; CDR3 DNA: TGCAGTGCTAGACCATCCGAGGGACAGGGTGGCTATGGCTACACCTTC; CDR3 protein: CSARPSEGQGGYGYTF
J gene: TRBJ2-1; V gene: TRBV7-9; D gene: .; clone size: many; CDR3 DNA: TGTGCCAGCAGCTCCGTTAGGGGAAATGAGCAGTTCTTC; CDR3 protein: CASSSVRGNEQFF
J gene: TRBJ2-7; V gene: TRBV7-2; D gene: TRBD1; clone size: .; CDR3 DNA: TGTGCCAGCAGCTTAGTTGGACAGGGTTACGGCGAGCAGTACTTC; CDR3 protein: CASSLVGQGYGEQYF
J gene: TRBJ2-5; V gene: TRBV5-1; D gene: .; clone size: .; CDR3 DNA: TGCGCCAGCAGCGATATCCAAGAGACCCAGTACTTC; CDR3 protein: CASSDIQETQYF
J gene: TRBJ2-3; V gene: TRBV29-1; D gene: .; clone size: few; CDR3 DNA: TGCAGCGTTGAGGGCGGGCAGTCCACAGATACGCAGTATTTT; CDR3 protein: CSVEGGQSTDTQYF
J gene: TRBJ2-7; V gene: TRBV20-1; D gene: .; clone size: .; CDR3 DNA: TGCAGTGCTAGAGAGGTTCAGGGCTACGAGCAGTACTTC; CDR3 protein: CSAREVQGYEQYF
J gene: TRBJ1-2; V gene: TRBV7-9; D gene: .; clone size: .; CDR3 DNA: TGTGTCAGCAGCTTACAGGGCAGGATGGGCTACACCTTC; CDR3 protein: CVSSLQGRMGYTF
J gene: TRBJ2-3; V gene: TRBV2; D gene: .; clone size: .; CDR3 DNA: TGTGCCAGCAGTGAAAGGGGCCAGGGCGCCCCCACAGGTACGCAGTATTTT; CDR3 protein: CASSERGQGAPTGTQYF
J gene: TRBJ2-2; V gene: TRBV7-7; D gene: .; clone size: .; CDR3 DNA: TGTGCTTACCGCGAGGGCGGGGAGCTGTTTTTT; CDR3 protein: CAYREGGELFF
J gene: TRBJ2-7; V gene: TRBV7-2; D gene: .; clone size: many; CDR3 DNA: TGTGCCAGCAGCGGAAGTAGATACGAGCAGTACTTC; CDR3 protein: CASSGSRYEQYF
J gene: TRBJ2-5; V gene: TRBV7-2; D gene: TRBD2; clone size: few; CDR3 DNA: TGTGCCAGCAGAATAGCGGGGGGGCCAGAGACCCAGTACTTC; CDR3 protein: CASRIAGGPETQYF